The rows below give T cell receptor beta chains drawn from one sample of a study of beta chain features in type 1 diabetes. The repertoire was sequenced with immunoSEQ multiplex PCR; TCRdb's copy has only in-frame clones and lacks some. The table records 350,000 to 400,000 clones, roughly 16% of them present only once. The specimen sequenced was naive CD4+ T cells from blood. All receptors come from a woman aged 18-35 years in good health. Both conserved end residues are trimmed from each CDR3.

V	J	CDR3
TRBV28	TRBJ2-7	ASRQRLARAYEQY
TRBV7-2	TRBJ1-5	ASSLVGNQPQH
TRBV7-2	TRBJ2-1	ASSLVSGYNEQF
TRBV30	TRBJ1-2	AWKTGEGGYT
TRBV20-1	TRBJ2-7	SASGAYEQY
TRBV7-9	TRBJ1-5	ASSRDRAAQPQH
TRBV7-9	TRBJ2-3	ASSLGRETDTQY
TRBV30	TRBJ1-2	AGLRRQGIGGYT
TRBV28	TRBJ2-1	ASTPFEGGLLSNNEQF
TRBV7-9	TRBJ1-2	ASSSRTGRPYGYT
TRBV19	TRBJ2-7	ASSIAGTGNYEQY
TRBV29-1	TRBJ1-1	SVRFQGGGTEAF
TRBV10-3	TRBJ2-1	AISEGIAGDNEQF
TRBV7-6	TRBJ2-6	ASSPAPGGTYPGANVLT
TRBV11-2	TRBJ1-2	ASSHDRSLYGYT
TRBV27	TRBJ2-5	ASADFGLAGVQETQY
TRBV30	TRBJ2-3	AWSVPSGITDTQY
TRBV6-5	TRBJ2-7	ASSNHGTVASQY